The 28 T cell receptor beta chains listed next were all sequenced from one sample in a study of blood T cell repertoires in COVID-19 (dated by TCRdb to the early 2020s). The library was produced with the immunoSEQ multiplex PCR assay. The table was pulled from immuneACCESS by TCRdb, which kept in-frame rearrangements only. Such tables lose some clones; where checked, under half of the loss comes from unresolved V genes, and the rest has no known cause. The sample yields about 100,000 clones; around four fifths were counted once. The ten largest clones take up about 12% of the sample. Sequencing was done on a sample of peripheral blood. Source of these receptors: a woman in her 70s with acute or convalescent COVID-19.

The CDR3 spells CASSMAGVYTDTQYF. The DNA of the CDR3 is TGTGCCAGTAGTATGGCGGGCGTCTACACAGATACGCAGTATTTT. J is TRBJ2-3 and V is TRBV19; TRBD2 might be the D (5 bases). With 3 bases removed from V and 2 bases from J, the gap between germline ends came to 12 bases. The CDR3 is 15 residues long. CDR1 is LNHDA, CDR2 SQIVND, per germline (reference sequence).

The CDR3 bases are TGTGCCACCCCAGTGGCGGGGGGTTCCAACACCGGGGAGCTGTTTTTT. Its protein product is CATPVAGGSNTGELFF. The rearrangement uses TRBV7-8 and TRBJ2-2, with 8 nucleotides matching TRBD2. The CDR3 covers 16 residues. Looked up from germline, CDR1 is SGHVS and CDR2 is FQNEAQ. J lost 2 bases, V lost 10 bases, and 12 bases had no gene match.

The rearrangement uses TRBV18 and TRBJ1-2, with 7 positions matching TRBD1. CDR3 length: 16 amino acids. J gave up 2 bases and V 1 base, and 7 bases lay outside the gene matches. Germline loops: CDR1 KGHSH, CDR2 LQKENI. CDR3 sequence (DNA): TGTGCCAGCTCACCACTCGCAGGGGGGCAAAACTATGGCTACACCTTC. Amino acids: CASSPLAGGQNYGYTF.

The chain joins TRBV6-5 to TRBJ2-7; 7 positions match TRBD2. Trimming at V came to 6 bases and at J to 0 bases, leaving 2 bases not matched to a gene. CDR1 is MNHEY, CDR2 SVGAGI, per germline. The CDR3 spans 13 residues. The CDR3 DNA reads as TGTGCCAGCAGCCGGGACTACTCCTACGAGCAGTACTTC. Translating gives CASSRDYSYEQYF.

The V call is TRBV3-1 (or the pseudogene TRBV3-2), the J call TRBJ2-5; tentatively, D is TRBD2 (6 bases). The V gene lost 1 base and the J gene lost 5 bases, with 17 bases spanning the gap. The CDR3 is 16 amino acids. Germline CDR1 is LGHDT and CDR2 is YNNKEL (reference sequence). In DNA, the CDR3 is TGTGCCAGCAGCCAAGGGCGGGGCGTCATCCGCGAGACCCAGTACTTC. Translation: CASSQGRGVIRETQYF.

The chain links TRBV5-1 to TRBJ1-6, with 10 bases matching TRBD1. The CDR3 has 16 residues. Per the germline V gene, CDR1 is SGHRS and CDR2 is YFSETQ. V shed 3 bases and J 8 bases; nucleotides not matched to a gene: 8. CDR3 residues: CASSSGQGNIYSPLHF. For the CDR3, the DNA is TGCGCCAGCAGCTCGGGACAGGGGAATATATATTCACCCCTCCACTTT.

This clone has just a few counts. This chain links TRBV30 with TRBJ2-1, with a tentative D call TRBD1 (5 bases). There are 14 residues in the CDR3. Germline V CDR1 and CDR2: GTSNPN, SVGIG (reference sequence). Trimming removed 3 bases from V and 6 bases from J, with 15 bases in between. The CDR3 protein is CAWRGFLDSNEQFF. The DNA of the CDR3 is TGTGCCTGGAGGGGGTTTCTCGACAGCAATGAGCAGTTCTTC.

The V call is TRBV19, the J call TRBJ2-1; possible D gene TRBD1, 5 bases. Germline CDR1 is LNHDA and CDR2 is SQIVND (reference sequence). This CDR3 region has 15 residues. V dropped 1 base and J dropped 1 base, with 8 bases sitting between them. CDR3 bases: TGTGCCAGTAGTATAGGGACACCGTCCTACAATGAGCAGTTCTTC. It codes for CASSIGTPSYNEQFF.

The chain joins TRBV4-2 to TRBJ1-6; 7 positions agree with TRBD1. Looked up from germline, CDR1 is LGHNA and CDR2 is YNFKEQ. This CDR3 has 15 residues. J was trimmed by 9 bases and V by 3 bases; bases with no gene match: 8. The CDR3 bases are TGTGCCAGCAGCCAGCCCGACAGGGTTGGTTCACCCCTCCACTTT. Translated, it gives CASSQPDRVGSPLHF.

The CDR3 loop is CASSSPGTPNTGELFF. The CDR3 DNA sequence: TGTGCCAGCAGCTCCCCCGGGACACCGAACACCGGGGAGCTGTTTTTT. The V and J genes are TRBV7-2 and TRBJ2-2, with D possibly TRBD1 on 6 matching bases. V was pared by 4 bases and J by 0 bases, with 12 bases between. CDR1 is SGHTA, CDR2 FQGNSA, per germline. CDR3 size: 16 residues.

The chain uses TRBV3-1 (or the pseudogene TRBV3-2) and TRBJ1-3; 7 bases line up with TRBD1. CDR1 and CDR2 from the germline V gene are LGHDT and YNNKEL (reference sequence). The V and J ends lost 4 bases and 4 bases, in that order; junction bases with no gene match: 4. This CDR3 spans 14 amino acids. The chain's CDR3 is CASSLGQDGNTIYF. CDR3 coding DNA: TGTGCCAGCAGCCTAGGACAGGACGGAAACACCATATATTTT.

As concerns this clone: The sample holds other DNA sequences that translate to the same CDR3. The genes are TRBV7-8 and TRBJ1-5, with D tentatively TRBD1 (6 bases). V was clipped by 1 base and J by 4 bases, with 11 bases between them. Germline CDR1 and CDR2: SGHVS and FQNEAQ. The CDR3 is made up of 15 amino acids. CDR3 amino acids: CASSLGRGINQPQHF. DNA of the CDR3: TGTGCCAGCAGCTTAGGTAGGGGGATTAATCAGCCCCAGCATTTT.

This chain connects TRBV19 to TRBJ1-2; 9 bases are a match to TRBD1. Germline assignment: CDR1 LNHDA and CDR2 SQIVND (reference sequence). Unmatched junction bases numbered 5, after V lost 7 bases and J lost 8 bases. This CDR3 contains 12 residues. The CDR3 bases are TGTGCCAGTAATGACAGGGGGGAAGGCTACACCTTC. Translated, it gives CASNDRGEGYTF.

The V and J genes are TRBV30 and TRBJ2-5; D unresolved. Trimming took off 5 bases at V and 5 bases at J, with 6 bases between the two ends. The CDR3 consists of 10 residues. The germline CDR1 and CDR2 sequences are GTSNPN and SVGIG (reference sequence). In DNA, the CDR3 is TGTGCCTGGTCGCGGGAGACCCAGTACTTC. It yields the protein CAWSRETQYF.

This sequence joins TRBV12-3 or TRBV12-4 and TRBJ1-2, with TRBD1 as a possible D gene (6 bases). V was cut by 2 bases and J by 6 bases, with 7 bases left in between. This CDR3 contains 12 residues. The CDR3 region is CASSLPGDGYTF. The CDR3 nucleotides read TGTGCCAGCAGTTTACCAGGGGATGGCTACACCTTC.

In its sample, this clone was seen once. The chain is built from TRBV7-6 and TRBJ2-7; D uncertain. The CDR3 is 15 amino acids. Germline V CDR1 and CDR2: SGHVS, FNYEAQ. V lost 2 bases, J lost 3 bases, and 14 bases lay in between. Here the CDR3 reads CASSLSAGAGYEQYF. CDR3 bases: TGTGCCAGCAGCTTATCCGCAGGTGCAGGCTACGAGCAGTACTTC.

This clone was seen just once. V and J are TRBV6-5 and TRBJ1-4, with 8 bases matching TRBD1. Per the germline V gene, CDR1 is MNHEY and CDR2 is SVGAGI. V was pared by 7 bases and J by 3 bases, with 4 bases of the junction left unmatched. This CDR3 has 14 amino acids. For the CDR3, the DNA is TGTGCCAGCACCCTGGGACAGGCTAATGAAAAACTGTTTTTT. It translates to CASTLGQANEKLFF.

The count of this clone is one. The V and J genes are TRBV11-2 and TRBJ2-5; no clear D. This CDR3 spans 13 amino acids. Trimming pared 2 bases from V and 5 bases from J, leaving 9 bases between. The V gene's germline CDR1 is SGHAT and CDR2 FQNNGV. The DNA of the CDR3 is TGTGCCAGCAGCTTAAATTCCGTGGAGACCCAGTACTTC. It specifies CASSLNSVETQYF.

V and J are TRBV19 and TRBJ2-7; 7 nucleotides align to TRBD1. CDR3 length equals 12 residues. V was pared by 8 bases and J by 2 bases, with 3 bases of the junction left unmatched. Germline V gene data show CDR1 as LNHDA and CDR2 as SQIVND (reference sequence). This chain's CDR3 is CASRDRTYEQYF. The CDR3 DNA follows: TGTGCCAGTCGGGACAGAACCTACGAGCAGTACTTC.

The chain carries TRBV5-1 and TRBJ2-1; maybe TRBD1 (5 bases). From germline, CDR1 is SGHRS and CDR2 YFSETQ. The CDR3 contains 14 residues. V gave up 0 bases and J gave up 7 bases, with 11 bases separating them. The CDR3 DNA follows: TGCGCCAGCAGCTTGGCCGCACAGGTTAATGAGCAGTTCTTC. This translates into CASSLAAQVNEQFF.

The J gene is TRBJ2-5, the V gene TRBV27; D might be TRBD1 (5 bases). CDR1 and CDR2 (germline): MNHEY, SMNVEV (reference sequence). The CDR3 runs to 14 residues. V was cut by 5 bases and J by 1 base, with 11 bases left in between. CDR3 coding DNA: TGTGCCAGCAGTCCCAGGGCGGCCCAAGAGACCCAGTACTTC. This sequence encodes CASSPRAAQETQYF.

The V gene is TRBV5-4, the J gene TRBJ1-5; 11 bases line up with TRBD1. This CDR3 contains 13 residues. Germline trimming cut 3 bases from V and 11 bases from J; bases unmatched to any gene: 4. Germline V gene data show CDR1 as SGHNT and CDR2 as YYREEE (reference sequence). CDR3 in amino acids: CASSWDRGVTQHF. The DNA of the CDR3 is TGTGCCAGCAGCTGGGACAGGGGGGTAACCCAGCATTTT. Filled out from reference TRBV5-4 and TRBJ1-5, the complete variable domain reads ETGVTQSPTHLIKTRGQQVTLRCSSQSGHNTVSWYQQALGQGPQFIFQYYREEENGRGNFPPRFSGLQFPNYSSELNVNALELDDSALYLCASSWDRGVTQHFGDGTRLSIL.

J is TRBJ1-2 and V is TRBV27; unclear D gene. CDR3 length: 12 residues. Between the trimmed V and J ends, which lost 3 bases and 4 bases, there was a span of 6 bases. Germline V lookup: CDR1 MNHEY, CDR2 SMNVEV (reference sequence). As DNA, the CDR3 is TGTGCCAGCAGTTTCGGGGTCTATGGCTACACCTTC. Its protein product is CASSFGVYGYTF.

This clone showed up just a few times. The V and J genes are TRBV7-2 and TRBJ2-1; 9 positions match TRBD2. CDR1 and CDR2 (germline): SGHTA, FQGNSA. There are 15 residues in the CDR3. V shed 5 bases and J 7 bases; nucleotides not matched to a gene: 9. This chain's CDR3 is CASSKIAGVINEQFF. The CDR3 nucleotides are TGTGCCAGCAGCAAAATAGCGGGGGTCATTAATGAGCAGTTCTTC.

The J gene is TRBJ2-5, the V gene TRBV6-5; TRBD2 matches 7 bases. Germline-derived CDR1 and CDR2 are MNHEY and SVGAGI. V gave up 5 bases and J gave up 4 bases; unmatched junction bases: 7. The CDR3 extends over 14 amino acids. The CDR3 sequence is CASSLGGVRETQYF. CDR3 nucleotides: TGTGCCAGCAGTCTGGGGGGGGTGCGAGAGACCCAGTACTTC.

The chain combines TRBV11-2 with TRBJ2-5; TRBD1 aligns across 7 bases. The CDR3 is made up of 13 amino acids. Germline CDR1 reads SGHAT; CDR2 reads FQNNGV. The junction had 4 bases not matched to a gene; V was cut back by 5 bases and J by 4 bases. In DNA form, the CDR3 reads TGTGCCAGCAGCGGGGCAGGGGGAGAGACCCAGTACTTC. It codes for CASSGAGGETQYF.

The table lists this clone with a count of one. The CDR3 spells CANAGGANYGYTF. The CDR3 bases are TGTGCCAACGCAGGGGGCGCAAACTATGGCTACACCTTC. The gene calls are TRBV12-3 or TRBV12-4 and TRBJ1-2; 8 bases agree with TRBD1. After removal of 10 bases from V and 2 bases from J, the junction contained 6 bases not matched to a gene. The CDR3 is 13 residues long.

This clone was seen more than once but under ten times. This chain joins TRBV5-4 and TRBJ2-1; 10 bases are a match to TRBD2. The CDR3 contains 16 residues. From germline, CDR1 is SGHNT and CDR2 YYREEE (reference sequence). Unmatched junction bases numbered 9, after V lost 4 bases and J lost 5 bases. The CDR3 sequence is CASSLDLAGGNNEQFF. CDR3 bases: TGTGCCAGCAGCCTGGACTTAGCGGGGGGAAACAATGAGCAGTTCTTC.